This is a list of T cell receptor beta chains from one sample in a study of blood T cell repertoires in COVID-19. The method was immunoSEQ multiplex PCR; TCRdb's version includes in-frame clones alone and lacks a portion of them. In the table there are fewer than 450,000 clones, around 89% of which are singletons. Sequenced material: peripheral blood. The origin of the receptors is a woman between 50 and 59 years old with COVID-19, enrolled during active disease. Both conserved end residues are part of each CDR3. A D gene is named only where the DNA matches it firmly. Expanded clones get a size class; other rows say once, few or many, or leave the size out.

CDR3 DNA: TGCAGCGTTGAAGATTTCAGTCCCGGGACAGGGGGCCACTATGGCTACACCTTC; CDR3 protein: CSVEDFSPGTGGHYGYTF; V gene: TRBV29-1; J gene: TRBJ1-2; clone size: once; D gene: TRBD1
CDR3 DNA: TGTGCCAGCAGGGGCGTCAGGGGAAGCTCCTACGAGCAGTACTTC; CDR3 protein: CASRGVRGSSYEQYF; V gene: TRBV6-6; J gene: TRBJ2-7; clone size: .; D gene: .
CDR3 DNA: TGTGCCAGCAGCTTGGGAACAGCCCCTGAAGCTTTCTTT; CDR3 protein: CASSLGTAPEAFF; V gene: TRBV5-5; J gene: TRBJ1-1; clone size: .; D gene: .
CDR3 DNA: TGTGCCAGCAGCCCTTCGGGGGGGATAGACATTCAGTACTTC; CDR3 protein: CASSPSGGIDIQYF; V gene: TRBV11-2; J gene: TRBJ2-4; clone size: .; D gene: TRBD2
CDR3 DNA: TGTGCCAGCGCCGGGACAGGGGGTTACACTGAAGCTTTCTTT; CDR3 protein: CASAGTGGYTEAFF; V gene: TRBV6-5; J gene: TRBJ1-1; clone size: .; D gene: TRBD1
CDR3 DNA: TGTGCCAGTAGTGTTACCGGGACTAGAGGGATAGGCACAGATACGCAGTATTTT; CDR3 protein: CASSVTGTRGIGTDTQYF; V gene: TRBV19; J gene: TRBJ2-3; clone size: .; D gene: TRBD2
CDR3 DNA: TGTGCCAGCAGTTACTCGAGAGCGGGGCTGTTTAATGAAAAACTGTTTTTT; CDR3 protein: CASSYSRAGLFNEKLFF; V gene: TRBV6-2/TRBV6-3; J gene: TRBJ1-4; clone size: .; D gene: .
CDR3 DNA: TGTGCCAGCAGCTCCACTAGCGGGGGGGCCGGGTTCCCCCAGTACTTC; CDR3 protein: CASSSTSGGAGFPQYF; V gene: TRBV7-2; J gene: TRBJ2-5; clone size: .; D gene: TRBD2
CDR3 DNA: TGTGCCAGCAGCGTACAGGGTAGAAACACCATATATTTT; CDR3 protein: CASSVQGRNTIYF; V gene: TRBV9; J gene: TRBJ1-3; clone size: .; D gene: .
CDR3 DNA: TGTGCCAGCAGCCCAGGACAGGGGTTTAATGAAAAACTGTTTTTT; CDR3 protein: CASSPGQGFNEKLFF; V gene: TRBV14; J gene: TRBJ1-4; clone size: .; D gene: TRBD1
CDR3 DNA: TGTGCCAGTAGTTTAGGGGGGAGGGATCAGCCCCAGCATTTT; CDR3 protein: CASSLGGRDQPQHF; V gene: TRBV19; J gene: TRBJ1-5; clone size: .; D gene: .
CDR3 DNA: TGTGCCAGCAGCTTGGGGACAGGGCGCACAGATACGCAGTATTTT; CDR3 protein: CASSLGTGRTDTQYF; V gene: TRBV7-6; J gene: TRBJ2-3; clone size: .; D gene: TRBD1
CDR3 DNA: TGCGCCAGCAGCTCAGGACAGGGAGGGATGTATGGCTACACCTTC; CDR3 protein: CASSSGQGGMYGYTF; V gene: TRBV5-1; J gene: TRBJ1-2; clone size: once; D gene: TRBD1
CDR3 DNA: TGTGCCAGCAGCCCCCGAGGACAACTGAACACTGAAGCTTTCTTT; CDR3 protein: CASSPRGQLNTEAFF; V gene: TRBV6-5; J gene: TRBJ1-1; clone size: .; D gene: .
CDR3 DNA: TGTGCCAGCTCACCCTCCCAGGGGTCTAGCTCTGGGGCCAACGTCCTGACTTTC; CDR3 protein: CASSPSQGSSSGANVLTF; V gene: TRBV18; J gene: TRBJ2-6; clone size: .; D gene: .
CDR3 DNA: TGCAGCGCCCGTGGGGGCAGCTTGAGCAATCAGCCCCAGCATTTT; CDR3 protein: CSARGGSLSNQPQHF; V gene: TRBV29-1; J gene: TRBJ1-5; clone size: .; D gene: .
CDR3 DNA: TGCGCCAGCAGCTTGGGCCGGGACAGCCGCTCTGGAAACACCATATATTTT; CDR3 protein: CASSLGRDSRSGNTIYF; V gene: TRBV5-1; J gene: TRBJ1-3; clone size: .; D gene: TRBD1
CDR3 DNA: TGTGCCAGCAGCCCAACGGCGGGGCTAGGGGAGGGCTACACCTTC; CDR3 protein: CASSPTAGLGEGYTF; V gene: TRBV7-2; J gene: TRBJ1-2; clone size: .; D gene: .
CDR3 DNA: TGTGCCAGCAGCTTGGGGGCGCGGGATCAGCCCCAGCATTTT; CDR3 protein: CASSLGARDQPQHF; V gene: TRBV11-2; J gene: TRBJ1-5; clone size: few; D gene: .
CDR3 DNA: TGTGCCAGCAGGGGACAGGCTTGGGAAACTGAAGCTTTCTTT; CDR3 protein: CASRGQAWETEAFF; V gene: TRBV27; J gene: TRBJ1-1; clone size: few; D gene: TRBD1
CDR3 DNA: TGTGCCAGCAGCGGACCGACAGGGAAGGGCTATGGCTACACCTTC; CDR3 protein: CASSGPTGKGYGYTF; V gene: TRBV9; J gene: TRBJ1-2; clone size: once; D gene: TRBD1
CDR3 DNA: TGCGCCAGCAGTGTAGGACTAGCGGCGAACAATGAGCAGTTCTTC; CDR3 protein: CASSVGLAANNEQFF; V gene: TRBV10-1; J gene: TRBJ2-1; clone size: once; D gene: TRBD2
CDR3 DNA: TGTGCCTGGAGGGCGGGGGAAGGCAATCAGCCCCAGCATTTT; CDR3 protein: CAWRAGEGNQPQHF; V gene: TRBV30; J gene: TRBJ1-5; clone size: .; D gene: .
CDR3 DNA: TGTGCCAGTAGTGAGGCCGGCGGGAATGAGCAGTTCTTC; CDR3 protein: CASSEAGGNEQFF; V gene: TRBV19; J gene: TRBJ2-1; clone size: .; D gene: .
CDR3 DNA: TGTGCCAGCAGCCAAGGAGTCATGAACACTGAAGCTTTCTTT; CDR3 protein: CASSQGVMNTEAFF; V gene: TRBV3-1/TRBV3-2; J gene: TRBJ1-1; clone size: .; D gene: .
CDR3 DNA: TGTGCCAGCAGCCCCCGGGGGGGCGATGGCTACACCTTC; CDR3 protein: CASSPRGGDGYTF; V gene: TRBV7-8; J gene: TRBJ1-2; clone size: .; D gene: .
CDR3 DNA: TGTGCCAGCAATATGGACAGGGCAAACACTGAAGCTTTCTTT; CDR3 protein: CASNMDRANTEAFF; V gene: TRBV6-5; J gene: TRBJ1-1; clone size: once; D gene: TRBD1
CDR3 DNA: TGCGCCAGCAGCTTCCGTACACAGAACACTGAAGCTTTCTTT; CDR3 protein: CASSFRTQNTEAFF; V gene: TRBV5-1; J gene: TRBJ1-1; clone size: .; D gene: .
CDR3 DNA: TGTGCCACCAGTGACGGACACGCGCTCAATGAGCAGTTCTTC; CDR3 protein: CATSDGHALNEQFF; V gene: TRBV24-1; J gene: TRBJ2-1; clone size: .; D gene: .
CDR3 DNA: TGTGCCAGCAGTGAACTCCCGGGACATCGGGCTGAAGCTTTCTTT; CDR3 protein: CASSELPGHRAEAFF; V gene: TRBV6-1; J gene: TRBJ1-1; clone size: once; D gene: .
CDR3 DNA: TGTGCCAGCAGTTTACGGTCCAACACTGAAGCTTTCTTT; CDR3 protein: CASSLRSNTEAFF; V gene: TRBV27; J gene: TRBJ1-1; clone size: .; D gene: .
CDR3 DNA: TGTGCCAGCAGCACCATAGGAGACAGGAGGAATGAAAAACTGTTTTTT; CDR3 protein: CASSTIGDRRNEKLFF; V gene: TRBV7-8; J gene: TRBJ1-4; clone size: .; D gene: .
CDR3 DNA: TGTGCCAGCAGCCAAGGCTTTAGCGCCAACACCGGGGAGCTGTTTTTT; CDR3 protein: CASSQGFSANTGELFF; V gene: TRBV3-1/TRBV3-2; J gene: TRBJ2-2; clone size: .; D gene: .
CDR3 DNA: TGCGCCAGCAGCTGGGACAGGGCTTACAATGAGCAGTTCTTC; CDR3 protein: CASSWDRAYNEQFF; V gene: TRBV5-1; J gene: TRBJ2-1; clone size: once; D gene: TRBD1
CDR3 DNA: TGCGCCAGCAGCTTACAGCCTGATAGCAATCAGCCCCAGCATTTT; CDR3 protein: CASSLQPDSNQPQHF; V gene: TRBV5-1; J gene: TRBJ1-5; clone size: .; D gene: .
CDR3 DNA: TGCGCCAGCAGCTTGGTAGGGAGCGCCTACAATGAGCAGTTCTTC; CDR3 protein: CASSLVGSAYNEQFF; V gene: TRBV5-1; J gene: TRBJ2-1; clone size: .; D gene: .
CDR3 DNA: TGTGCCTGGAGTACCATAGGACAGGGCAAGACCCAGTACTTC; CDR3 protein: CAWSTIGQGKTQYF; V gene: TRBV30; J gene: TRBJ2-5; clone size: few; D gene: TRBD1
CDR3 DNA: TGCGCCAGCAGCTTCGGGACAGGGGGAGAAGAAAAACTGTTTTTT; CDR3 protein: CASSFGTGGEEKLFF; V gene: TRBV5-1; J gene: TRBJ1-4; clone size: .; D gene: TRBD1
CDR3 DNA: TGTGCCAGCAGCCTCTGGGGGGGGGCCTACGAGCAGTACTTC; CDR3 protein: CASSLWGGAYEQYF; V gene: TRBV27; J gene: TRBJ2-7; clone size: .; D gene: TRBD2
CDR3 DNA: TGTGCCTGGAGCAACAGGGGAGAGCAGCCCCAGCATTTT; CDR3 protein: CAWSNRGEQPQHF; V gene: TRBV30; J gene: TRBJ1-5; clone size: once; D gene: TRBD1
CDR3 DNA: TGTGCCAGCTCACACGAGTACCCGCAAGCTTCGGGGGGCTCTGGAAACACCATATATTTT; CDR3 protein: CASSHEYPQASGGSGNTIYF; V gene: TRBV18; J gene: TRBJ1-3; clone size: .; D gene: .
CDR3 DNA: TGTGCCAGCAGTCCTGGGGGGGGCGTTTTGCAAGAAAAACTGTTTTTT; CDR3 protein: CASSPGGGVLQEKLFF; V gene: TRBV7-2; J gene: TRBJ1-4; clone size: .; D gene: .
CDR3 DNA: TGTGCTAGTGGTGCCTCCTGGGAGGGGTTGAACACCGGGGAGCTGTTTTTT; CDR3 protein: CASGASWEGLNTGELFF; V gene: TRBV12-5; J gene: TRBJ2-2; clone size: .; D gene: TRBD2
CDR3 DNA: TGTGCCACCAGTGACCTTGACAGTAATCAGCCCCAGCATTTT; CDR3 protein: CATSDLDSNQPQHF; V gene: TRBV24-1; J gene: TRBJ1-5; clone size: .; D gene: .
CDR3 DNA: TGTGCCAGCAGCTTAGCACGGGGGAGCTCCTACGAGCAGTACTTC; CDR3 protein: CASSLARGSSYEQYF; V gene: TRBV7-9; J gene: TRBJ2-7; clone size: .; D gene: .
CDR3 DNA: TGTGCCAGCAGTTCCTTGATGGGGCGATACGAGCAGTACTTC; CDR3 protein: CASSSLMGRYEQYF; V gene: TRBV6-2/TRBV6-3; J gene: TRBJ2-7; clone size: .; D gene: .
CDR3 DNA: TGTGCCAGCAACACAGCGGGGTCCCACAATGAGCAGTTCTTC; CDR3 protein: CASNTAGSHNEQFF; V gene: TRBV6-5; J gene: TRBJ2-1; clone size: .; D gene: TRBD2